This T cell receptor (beta chain) derives from a study of blood T cells in healthy people across ages. Study results and caveats: Strong correlation was found linking TCR beta diversity to naive T cell percentage. It was held that diversity estimates obtained from one million T cells represented underestimates.

CDR3 size: 14 residues. Germline CDR1 DFQATT, CDR2 SNEGSKA (reference sequence). Isolated per sample were at least 6 million PBMCs. The authors ran a second PCR of roughly 6 to 12 cycles using a sample-barcoded 5' primer and a J-beta primer mix. A single record per CDR3 protein comes from TCRdb applying MiXCR to the 5' RACE reads. Among roughly 1.6 million distinct CDR3 sequences, almost 35% were seen once, and the ten largest hold around 11%. The table lists this clonotype with a few counts. Antigen: not known. This rearrangement joins TRBV20-1 to TRBJ2-4; D is unclear. The DNA matches TRBJ2-7 better at its end, which makes the J call doubtful. This clonotype originated in a woman in her twenties or thirties in good health. Sequencing was done on a sample of blood. In DNA form, the CDR3 reads TGCAGTGCTAGAGAAGCCCGAAGACCCTACGAGCAGTACTTC. It translates to CSAREARRPYEQYF.